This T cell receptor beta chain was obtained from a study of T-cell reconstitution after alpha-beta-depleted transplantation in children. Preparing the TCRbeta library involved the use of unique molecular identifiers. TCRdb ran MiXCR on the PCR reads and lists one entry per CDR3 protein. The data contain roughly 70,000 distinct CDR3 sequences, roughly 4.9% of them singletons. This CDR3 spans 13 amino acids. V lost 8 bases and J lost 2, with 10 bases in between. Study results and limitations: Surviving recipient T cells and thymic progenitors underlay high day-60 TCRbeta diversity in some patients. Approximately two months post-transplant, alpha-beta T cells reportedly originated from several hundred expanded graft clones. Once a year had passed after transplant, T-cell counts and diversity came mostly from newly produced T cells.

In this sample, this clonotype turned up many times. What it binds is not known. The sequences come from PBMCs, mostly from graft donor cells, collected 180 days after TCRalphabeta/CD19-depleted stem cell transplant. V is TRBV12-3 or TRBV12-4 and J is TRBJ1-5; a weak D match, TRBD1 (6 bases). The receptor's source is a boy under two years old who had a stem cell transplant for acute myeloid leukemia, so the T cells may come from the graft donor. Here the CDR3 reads CASGRQGNQPQHF. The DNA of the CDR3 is TGTGCCAGCGGTCGACAGGGCAATCAGCCCCAGCATTTT.